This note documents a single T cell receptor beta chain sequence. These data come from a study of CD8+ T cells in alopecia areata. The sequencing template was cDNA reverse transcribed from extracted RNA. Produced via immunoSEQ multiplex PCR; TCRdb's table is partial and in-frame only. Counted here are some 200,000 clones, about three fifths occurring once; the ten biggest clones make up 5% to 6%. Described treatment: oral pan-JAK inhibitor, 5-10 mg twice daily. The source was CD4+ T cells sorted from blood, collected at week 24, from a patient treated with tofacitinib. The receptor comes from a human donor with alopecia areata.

The DNA for the CDR3 is TGTGCCTGGAGTAGGTCGGACTTCTACGAGCAGTACTTC. Its translation is CAWSRSDFYEQYF. The chain employs TRBV30 and TRBJ2-7; D is possibly TRBD2 (5 bases). The germline V gene encodes CDR1 GTSNPN and CDR2 SVGIG (reference sequence). The CDR3 extends over 13 amino acids. Between the trimmed V and J ends, which lost 2 bases and 3 bases, there was a span of 11 bases.